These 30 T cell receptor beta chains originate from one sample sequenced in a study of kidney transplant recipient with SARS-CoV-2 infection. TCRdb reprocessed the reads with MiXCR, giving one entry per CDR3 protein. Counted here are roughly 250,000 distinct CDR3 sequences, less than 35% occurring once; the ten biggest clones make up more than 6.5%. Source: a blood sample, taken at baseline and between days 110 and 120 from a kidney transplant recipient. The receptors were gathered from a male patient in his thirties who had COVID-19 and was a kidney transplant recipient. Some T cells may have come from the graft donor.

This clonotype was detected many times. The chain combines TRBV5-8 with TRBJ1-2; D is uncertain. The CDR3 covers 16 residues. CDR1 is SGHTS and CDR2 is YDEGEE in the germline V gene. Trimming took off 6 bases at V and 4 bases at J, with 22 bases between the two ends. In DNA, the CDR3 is TGTGCCAGCATAATTGTTCATCCACGAAAGACCTATGGCTACACCTTC. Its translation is CASIIVHPRKTYGYTF.

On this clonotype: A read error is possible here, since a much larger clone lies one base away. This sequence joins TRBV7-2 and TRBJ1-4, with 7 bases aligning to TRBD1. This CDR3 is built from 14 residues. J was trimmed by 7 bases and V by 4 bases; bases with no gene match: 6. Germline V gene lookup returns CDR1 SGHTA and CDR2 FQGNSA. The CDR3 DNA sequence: TGTGCCAGCAGCTCGACAGGGCTTAGTGAAAAACTGTTTTTT. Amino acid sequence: CASSSTGLSEKLFF.

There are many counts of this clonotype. The CDR3 DNA reads as TGTGCCAGCAGTGGGCGGGGTCCCGGACCAGAGACCCAGTACTTC. It encodes CASSGRGPGPETQYF. The J gene is TRBJ2-3, the V gene TRBV28; perhaps TRBD2 as D (6 bases). The DNA end lines up better with TRBJ2-5; the J call may be wrong. Germline loops: CDR1 MDHEN, CDR2 SYDVKM. CDR3 length: 15 amino acids.

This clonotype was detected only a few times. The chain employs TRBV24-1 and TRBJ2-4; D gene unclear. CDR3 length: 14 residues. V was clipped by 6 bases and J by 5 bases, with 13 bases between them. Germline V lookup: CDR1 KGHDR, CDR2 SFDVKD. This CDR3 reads CATSPTVPENIQYF. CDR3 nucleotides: TGTGCCACCAGTCCTACAGTTCCGGAAAACATTCAGTACTTC.

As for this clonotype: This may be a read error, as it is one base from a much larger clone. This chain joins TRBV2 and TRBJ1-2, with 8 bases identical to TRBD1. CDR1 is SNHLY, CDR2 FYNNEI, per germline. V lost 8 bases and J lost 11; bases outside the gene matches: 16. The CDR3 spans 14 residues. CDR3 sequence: CASGSPKGRGQYTF. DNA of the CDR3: TGTGCCAGCGGCTCCCCAAAGGGCAGGGGGCAATACACCTTC.

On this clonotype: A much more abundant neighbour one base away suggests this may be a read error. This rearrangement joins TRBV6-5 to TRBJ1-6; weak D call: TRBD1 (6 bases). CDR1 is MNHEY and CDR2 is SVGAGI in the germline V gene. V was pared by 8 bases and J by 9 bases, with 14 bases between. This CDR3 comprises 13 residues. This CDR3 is CASAQGGRSPLHF. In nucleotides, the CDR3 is TGTGCCAGCGCACAGGGTGGGCGTTCACCCCTCCACTTT.

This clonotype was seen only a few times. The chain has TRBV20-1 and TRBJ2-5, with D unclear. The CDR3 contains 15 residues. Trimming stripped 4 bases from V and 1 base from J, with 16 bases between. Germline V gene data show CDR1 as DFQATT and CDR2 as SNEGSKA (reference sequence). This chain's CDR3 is CSATPHSRTQETQYF. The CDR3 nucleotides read TGCAGTGCTACCCCTCACAGCCGCACCCAAGAGACCCAGTACTTC.

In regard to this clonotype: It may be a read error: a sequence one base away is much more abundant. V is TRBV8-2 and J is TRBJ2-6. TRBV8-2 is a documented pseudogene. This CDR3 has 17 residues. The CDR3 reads CGRHERIKQSRANVLTF. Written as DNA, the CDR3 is TGTGGCAGACACGAGAGGATAAAACAAAGTCGGGCCAACGTCCTGACTTTC.

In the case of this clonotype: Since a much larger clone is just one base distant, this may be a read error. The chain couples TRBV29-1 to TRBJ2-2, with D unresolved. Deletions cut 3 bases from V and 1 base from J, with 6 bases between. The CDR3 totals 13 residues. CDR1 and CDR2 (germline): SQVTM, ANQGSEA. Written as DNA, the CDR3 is TGCAGCGTTGACCTAGAGAACACCGGGGAGCTGTTTTTT. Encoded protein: CSVDLENTGELFF.

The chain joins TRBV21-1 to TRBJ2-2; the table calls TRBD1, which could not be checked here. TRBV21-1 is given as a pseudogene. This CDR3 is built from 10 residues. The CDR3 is CATRGRELFF. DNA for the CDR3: TGTGCCACGAGGGGCCGGGAGCTGTTTTTT.

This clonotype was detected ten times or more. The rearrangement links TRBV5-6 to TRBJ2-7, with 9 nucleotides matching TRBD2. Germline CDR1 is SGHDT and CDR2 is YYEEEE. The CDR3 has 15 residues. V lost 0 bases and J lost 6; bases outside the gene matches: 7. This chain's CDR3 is CASSLAGGREGEQYF. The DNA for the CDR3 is TGTGCCAGCAGCTTGGCCGGCGGGAGGGAAGGCGAGCAGTACTTC. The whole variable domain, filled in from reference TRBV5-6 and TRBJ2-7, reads DAGVTQSPTHLIKTRGQQVTLRCSPKSGHDTVSWYQQALGQGPQFIFQYYEEEERQRGNFPDRFSGHQFPNYSSELNVNALLLGDSALYLCASSLAGGREGEQYFGPGTRLTVT.

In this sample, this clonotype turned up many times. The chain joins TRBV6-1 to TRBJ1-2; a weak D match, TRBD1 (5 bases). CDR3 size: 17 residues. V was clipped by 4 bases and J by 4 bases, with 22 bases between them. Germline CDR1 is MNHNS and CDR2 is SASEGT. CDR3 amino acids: CASSVLQECRKTYGYTF. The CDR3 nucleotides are TGTGCCAGCAGTGTCCTACAGGAATGTAGAAAGACCTATGGCTACACCTTC.

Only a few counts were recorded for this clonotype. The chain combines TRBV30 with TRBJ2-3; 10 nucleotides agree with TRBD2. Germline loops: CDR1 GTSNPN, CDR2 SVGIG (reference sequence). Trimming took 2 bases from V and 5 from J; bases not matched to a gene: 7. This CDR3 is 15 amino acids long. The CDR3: CAWSRSGGAKDTQYF. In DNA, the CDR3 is TGTGCCTGGAGTAGAAGCGGGGGGGCAAAAGATACGCAGTATTTT.

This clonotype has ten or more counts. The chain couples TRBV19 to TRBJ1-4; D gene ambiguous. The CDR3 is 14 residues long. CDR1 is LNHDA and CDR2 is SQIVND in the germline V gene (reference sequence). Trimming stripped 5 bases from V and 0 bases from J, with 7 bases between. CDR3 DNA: TGTGCCAGTAGTCCTCCTCCAACTAATGAAAAACTGTTTTTT. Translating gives CASSPPPTNEKLFF.

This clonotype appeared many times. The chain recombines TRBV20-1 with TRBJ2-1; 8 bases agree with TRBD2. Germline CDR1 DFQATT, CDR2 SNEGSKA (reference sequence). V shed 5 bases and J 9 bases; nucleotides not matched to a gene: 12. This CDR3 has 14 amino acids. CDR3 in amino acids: CSAAFPGLGGEQFF. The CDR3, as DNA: TGCAGTGCTGCATTCCCGGGACTAGGGGGTGAGCAGTTCTTC.

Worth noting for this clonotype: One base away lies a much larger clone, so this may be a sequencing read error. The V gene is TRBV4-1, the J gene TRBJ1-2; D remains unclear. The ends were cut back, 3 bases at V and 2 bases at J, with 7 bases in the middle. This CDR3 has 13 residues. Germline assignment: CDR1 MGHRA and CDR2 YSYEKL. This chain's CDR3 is CASSQIRNYGYTF. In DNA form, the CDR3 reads TGCGCCAGCAGCCAGATCAGGAACTATGGCTACACCTTC.

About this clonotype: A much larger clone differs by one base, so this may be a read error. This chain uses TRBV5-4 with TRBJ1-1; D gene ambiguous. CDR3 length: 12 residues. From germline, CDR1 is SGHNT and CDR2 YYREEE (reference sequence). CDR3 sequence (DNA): TGTGCCAGCAGCTTTGGATCCACTGAAACTTTCTTT. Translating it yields CASSFGSTETFF.

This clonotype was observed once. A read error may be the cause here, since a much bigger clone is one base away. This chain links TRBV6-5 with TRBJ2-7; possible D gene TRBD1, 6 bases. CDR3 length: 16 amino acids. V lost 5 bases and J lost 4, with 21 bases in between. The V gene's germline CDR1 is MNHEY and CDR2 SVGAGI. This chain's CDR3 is CASSEPTMDSHYEQYF. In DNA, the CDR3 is TGTGCCAGCAGTGAACCTACTATGGACAGCCATTACGAGCAGTACTTC.

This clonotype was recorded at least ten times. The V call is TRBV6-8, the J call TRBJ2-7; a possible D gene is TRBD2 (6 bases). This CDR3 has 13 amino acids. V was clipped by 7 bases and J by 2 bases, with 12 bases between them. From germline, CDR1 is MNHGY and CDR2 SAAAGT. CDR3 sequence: CASKLASTYEQYF. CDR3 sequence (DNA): TGTGCCAGCAAGCTAGCGAGTACCTACGAGCAGTACTTC.

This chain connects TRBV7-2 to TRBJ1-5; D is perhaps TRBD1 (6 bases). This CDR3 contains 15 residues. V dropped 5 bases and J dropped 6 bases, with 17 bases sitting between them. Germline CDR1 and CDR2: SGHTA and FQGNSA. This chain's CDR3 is CASSPQRGNGQPQHF. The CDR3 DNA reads TGTGCCAGCAGCCCCCAGAGGGGGAACGGTCAGCCCCAGCATTTT.

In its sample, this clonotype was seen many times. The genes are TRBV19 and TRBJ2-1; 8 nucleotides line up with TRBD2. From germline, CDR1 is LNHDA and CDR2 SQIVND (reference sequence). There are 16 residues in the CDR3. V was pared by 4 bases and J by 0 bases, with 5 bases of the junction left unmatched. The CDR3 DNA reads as TGTGCCAGTAGTAATCTAGCGGGCAGCTCCTACAATGAGCAGTTCTTC. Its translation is CASSNLAGSSYNEQFF.

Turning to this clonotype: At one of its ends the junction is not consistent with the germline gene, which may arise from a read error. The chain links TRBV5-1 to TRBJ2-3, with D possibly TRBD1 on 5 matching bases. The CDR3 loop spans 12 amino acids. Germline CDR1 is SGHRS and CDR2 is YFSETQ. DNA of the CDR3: TGCACCAGCAGCCTGACAGAGGATACGCAGTATTTT. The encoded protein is CTSSLTEDTQYF.

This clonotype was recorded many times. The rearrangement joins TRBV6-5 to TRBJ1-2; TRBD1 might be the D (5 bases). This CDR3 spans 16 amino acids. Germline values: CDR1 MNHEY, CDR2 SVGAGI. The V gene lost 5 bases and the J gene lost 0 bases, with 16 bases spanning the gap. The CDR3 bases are TGTGCCAGCAGTGACAGACCCGGTCATTCTAACTATGGCTACACCTTC. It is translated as CASSDRPGHSNYGYTF.

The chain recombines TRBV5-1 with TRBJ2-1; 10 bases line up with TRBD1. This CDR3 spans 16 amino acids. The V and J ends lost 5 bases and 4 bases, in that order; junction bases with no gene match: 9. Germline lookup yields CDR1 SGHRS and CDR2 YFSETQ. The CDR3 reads CASRIAGTGVYNEQFF. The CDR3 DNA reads TGCGCCAGCAGGATCGCCGGGACAGGGGTTTACAATGAGCAGTTCTTC.

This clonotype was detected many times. CDR3 region: CASSLLISHGKTYGYTF. The DNA of the CDR3 is TGTGCCAGCAGTTTGTTAATCTCACACGGAAAGACCTATGGCTACACCTTC. The genes are TRBV6-4 and TRBJ1-2, with D uncertain. The germline CDR1 and CDR2 sequences are MRHNA and SNTAGT. With 5 bases removed from V and 4 bases from J, the gap between germline ends came to 23 bases. The CDR3 is made up of 17 amino acids.

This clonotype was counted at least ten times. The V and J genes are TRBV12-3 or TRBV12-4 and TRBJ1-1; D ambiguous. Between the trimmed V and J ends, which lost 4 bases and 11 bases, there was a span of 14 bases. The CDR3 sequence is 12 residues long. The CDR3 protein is CASSSQGRGAFF. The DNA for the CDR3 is TGTGCCAGCAGTTCCCAAGGGAGAGGCGCTTTCTTT.

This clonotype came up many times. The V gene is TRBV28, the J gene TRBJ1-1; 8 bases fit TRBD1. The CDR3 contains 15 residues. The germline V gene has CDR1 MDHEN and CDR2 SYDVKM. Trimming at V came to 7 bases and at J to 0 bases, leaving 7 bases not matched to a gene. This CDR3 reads CASTTGAEVNTEAFF. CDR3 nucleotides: TGTGCCAGCACGACAGGGGCAGAAGTGAACACTGAAGCTTTCTTT.

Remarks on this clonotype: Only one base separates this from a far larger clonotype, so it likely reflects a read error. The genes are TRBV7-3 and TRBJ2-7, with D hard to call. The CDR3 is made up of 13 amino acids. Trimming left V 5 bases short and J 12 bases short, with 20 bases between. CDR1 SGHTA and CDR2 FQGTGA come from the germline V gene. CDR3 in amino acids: CASSPGLQETLYF. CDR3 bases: TGTGCCAGCAGCCCGGGTCTCCAAGAGACCCTGTACTTC.

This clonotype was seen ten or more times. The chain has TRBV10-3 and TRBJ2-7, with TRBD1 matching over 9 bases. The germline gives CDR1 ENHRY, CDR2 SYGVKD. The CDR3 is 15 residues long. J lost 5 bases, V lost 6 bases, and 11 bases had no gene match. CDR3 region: CAISEPGQGNNEQYF. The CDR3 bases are TGTGCCATCAGCGAGCCGGGACAGGGTAACAACGAGCAGTACTTC.

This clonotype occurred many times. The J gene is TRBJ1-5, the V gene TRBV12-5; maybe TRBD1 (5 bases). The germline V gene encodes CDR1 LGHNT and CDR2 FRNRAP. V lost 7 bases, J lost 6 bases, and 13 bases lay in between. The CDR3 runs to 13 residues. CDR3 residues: CASAVAGGQPQHF. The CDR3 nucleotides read TGTGCTAGTGCCGTTGCGGGGGGTCAGCCCCAGCATTTT.